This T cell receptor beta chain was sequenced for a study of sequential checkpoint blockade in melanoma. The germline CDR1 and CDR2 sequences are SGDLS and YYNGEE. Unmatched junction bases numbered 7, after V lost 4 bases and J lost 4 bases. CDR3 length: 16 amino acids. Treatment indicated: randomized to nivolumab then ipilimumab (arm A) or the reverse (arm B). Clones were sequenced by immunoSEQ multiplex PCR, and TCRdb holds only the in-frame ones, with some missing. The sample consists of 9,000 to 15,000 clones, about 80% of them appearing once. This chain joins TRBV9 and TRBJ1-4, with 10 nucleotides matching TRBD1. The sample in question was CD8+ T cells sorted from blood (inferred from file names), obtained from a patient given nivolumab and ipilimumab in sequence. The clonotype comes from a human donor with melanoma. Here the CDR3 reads CASSIRQGADNEKLFF. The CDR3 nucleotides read TGTGCCAGCAGCATCAGACAGGGGGCTGATAATGAAAAACTGTTTTTT.